This entry lists 28 T cell receptor beta chains sequenced from one sample in a study of blood T cell repertoires in COVID-19. This table comes from immunoSEQ multiplex PCR, and its TCRdb copy is limited to in-frame clones, with some not included. The sample lists hundreds of thousands of clones; approximately 78% were seen once. The material sequenced was peripheral blood. The receptors derive from a woman aged 55-70 years with active or convalescent COVID-19.

The chain links TRBV21-1 to TRBJ2-2; TRBD2, the table's D call, lacks a check against the DNA. TRBV21-1 is a pseudogene locus. The CDR3 contains 12 residues. The CDR3 spells CASSSSGGELFF. The CDR3, as DNA: TGTGCCAGCAGCAGTAGCGGGGGGGAGCTGTTTTTT.

This rearrangement joins TRBV15 to TRBJ2-4; 11 bases fit TRBD2. CDR3 length equals 18 residues. V trimming: 3 bases; J trimming: 0 bases; junction bases outside the gene matches: 7. CDR1 is LNHNV and CDR2 is YYDKDF in the germline V gene (reference sequence). The CDR3 sequence: CATSSALTSGGAKNIQYF. The DNA for the CDR3 is TGTGCCACCAGCAGCGCACTCACTAGCGGGGGAGCCAAAAACATTCAGTACTTC.

This clone has more than one count but fewer than ten. This chain connects TRBV5-1 to TRBJ1-5, with D maybe TRBD1 (6 bases). Trimming removed 4 bases from V and 3 bases from J, with 14 bases in between. The length of the CDR3 is 15 residues. Germline lookup yields CDR1 SGHRS and CDR2 YFSETQ. The CDR3 here is CASSPEGGDNQPQHF. The DNA of the CDR3 is TGCGCCAGCAGCCCCGAGGGGGGGGACAATCAGCCCCAGCATTTT. The whole variable domain, remainder taken from reference TRBV5-1 and TRBJ1-5, is KAGVTQTPRYLIKTRGQQVTLSCSPISGHRSVSWYQQTPGQGLQFLFEYFSETQRNKGNFPGRFSGRQFSNSRSEMNVSTLELGDSALYLCASSPEGGDNQPQHFGDGTRLSIL.

The chain has TRBV2 and TRBJ1-6; the match to TRBD1 covers 10 bases. CDR1 is SNHLY, CDR2 FYNNEI, per germline. Trimming removed 3 bases from V and 3 bases from J; junction bases left unmatched: 8. The CDR3 is 18 residues long. This chain's CDR3 is CASSDAGQGRLYNSPLHF. CDR3 bases: TGTGCCAGCAGTGATGCGGGACAGGGGAGACTCTATAATTCACCCCTCCACTTT.

V is TRBV30 and J is TRBJ2-1; TRBD1 matches 10 bases. CDR3 size: 16 residues. Trimming took 2 bases from V and 7 from J; bases not matched to a gene: 11. CDR1 is GTSNPN, CDR2 SVGIG, per germline (reference sequence). The CDR3 DNA follows: TGTGCCTGGAGTCTCCGGGACAGGGGAGGGTGGAATGAGCAGTTCTTC. Amino acids: CAWSLRDRGGWNEQFF.

V is TRBV10-3 and J is TRBJ1-1, with 7 bases that match TRBD1. The CDR3 has 15 residues. CDR1 ENHRY and CDR2 SYGVKD come from the germline V gene. V was pared by 6 bases and J by 1 base, with 8 bases of the junction left unmatched. Here the CDR3 reads CAIRQEGAKNTEAFF. Written as DNA, the CDR3 is TGTGCCATCAGGCAGGAGGGGGCCAAGAACACTGAAGCTTTCTTT.

The gene calls are TRBV20-1 and TRBJ2-3; D not certain. Trimming left V 3 bases short and J 1 base short, with 5 bases between. CDR3 size: 12 residues. Germline CDR1 reads DFQATT; CDR2 reads SNEGSKA (reference sequence). CDR3 in DNA: TGCAGTGCTAGTACGGGCACAGATACGCAGTATTTT. Protein product: CSASTGTDTQYF.

V gene TRBV13 combines with J gene TRBJ2-4, with 11 bases lining up with TRBD1. The trim removed 3 bases at V and 6 bases at J, leaving 7 bases unmatched. The CDR3 length is 16 residues. Germline V lookup: CDR1 PRHDT, CDR2 FYEKMQ (reference sequence). The CDR3 nucleotides are TGTGCCAGCAGCTTGGGGGGACAGGGGGTTGGAAACATTCAGTACTTC. It specifies CASSLGGQGVGNIQYF.

In DNA, the CDR3 is TGTGCCAGCAGCTTAGTGCAGGGGGCCGGGGAGCTGTTTTTT. This sequence encodes CASSLVQGAGELFF. The rearrangement links TRBV7-9 to TRBJ2-2; 7 bases fit TRBD1. Trimming at V came to 1 base and at J to 6 bases, leaving 2 bases not matched to a gene. Per the germline V gene, CDR1 is SEHNR and CDR2 is FQNEAQ (reference sequence). CDR3 length equals 14 residues.

The chain links TRBV7-2 to TRBJ1-2, with TRBD1 matching over 7 bases. The CDR3 spans 13 residues. Trimming cost V 4 bases and J 8 bases; bases outside gene matches: 7. Germline V gives CDR1 SGHTA, CDR2 FQGNSA. CDR3 coding DNA: TGTGCCAGCAGCTCAAACAGGGGAGAAGGCTACACCTTC. Protein product: CASSSNRGEGYTF.

CDR3 protein: CASSIGQGSEAFF. For the CDR3, the DNA is TGTGCCAGCAGCATAGGACAGGGCTCTGAAGCTTTCTTT. The chain recombines TRBV6-5 with TRBJ1-1; the match to TRBD1 covers 8 bases. CDR3 length: 13 amino acids. Germline CDR1 is MNHEY and CDR2 is SVGAGI. Unmatched junction bases numbered 6, after V lost 6 bases and J lost 6 bases.

The V gene is TRBV28, the J gene TRBJ1-2; TRBD1 matches at 8 bases. J lost 4 bases, V lost 7 bases, and 14 bases had no gene match. Per the germline V gene, CDR1 is MDHEN and CDR2 is SYDVKM. This CDR3 is built from 16 residues. CDR3 in amino acids: CASTQGGTKGGYGYTF. CDR3 nucleotides: TGTGCCAGCACACAGGGGGGGACAAAGGGCGGCTATGGCTACACCTTC.

This clone was recorded once. The chain is built from TRBV7-3 and TRBJ1-2; possible D gene TRBD1, 5 bases. The CDR3 is made up of 13 amino acids. Germline V gene data show CDR1 as SGHTA and CDR2 as FQGTGA. Between the trimmed V and J ends, which lost 4 bases and 4 bases, there was a span of 10 bases. CDR3 region: CASSSSQGYGYTF. As DNA, the CDR3 is TGTGCCAGCAGCTCCAGTCAGGGCTATGGCTACACCTTC. The full variable domain, rest sourced from reference TRBV7-3 and TRBJ1-2, is GAGVSQTPSNKVTEKGKYVELRCDPISGHTALYWYRQSLGQGPEFLIYFQGTGAADDSGLPNDRFFAVRPEGSVSTLKIQRTERGDSAVYLCASSSSQGYGYTFGSGTRLTVV.

The chain employs TRBV10-2 and TRBJ1-1, with unresolved D. CDR3 length: 13 amino acids. Germline V gene data show CDR1 as WSHSY and CDR2 as SAAADI. V lost 3 bases, J lost 4 bases, and 9 bases lay in between. The CDR3 loop reads CASSEARGTEAFF. CDR3 nucleotide sequence: TGCGCCAGCAGTGAAGCCCGGGGCACTGAAGCTTTCTTT.

V gene TRBV30 combines with J gene TRBJ2-7; D is perhaps TRBD2 (6 bases). The ends were cut back, 2 bases at V and 9 bases at J, with 23 bases in the middle. CDR3 length: 15 amino acids. Per the germline V gene, CDR1 is GTSNPN and CDR2 is SVGIG (reference sequence). The CDR3 DNA reads as TGTGCCTGGAGTCTAGGTGGGCTGGGCCAAGCGGGGCAGTACTTC. It translates to CAWSLGGLGQAGQYF.

The V gene is TRBV4-3, the J gene TRBJ1-2; tentative D call: TRBD1 (6 bases). V lost 0 bases and J lost 5, with 16 bases in between. The CDR3 extends over 16 amino acids. Germline CDR1 reads LGHNA; CDR2 reads YSLEER. The CDR3: CASSQDFRGGGYGYTF. In DNA, the CDR3 is TGCGCCAGCAGCCAAGATTTTAGGGGAGGGGGGTATGGCTACACCTTC.

V is TRBV7-2 and J is TRBJ2-5; 11 nucleotides align to TRBD2. CDR3 length: 15 residues. CDR1 is SGHTA, CDR2 FQGNSA, per germline. The V and J ends lost 5 bases and 6 bases, in that order; junction bases with no gene match: 8. The CDR3, as DNA: TGTGCCAGCAGCACTCTTAGCGGGGGGGCCCAGACCCAGTACTTC. This gives the protein CASSTLSGGAQTQYF.

This chain joins TRBV18 and TRBJ1-1; 9 bases agree with TRBD1. Germline V gene data show CDR1 as KGHSH and CDR2 as LQKENI. The CDR3 totals 14 residues. Trimming removed 6 bases from V and 2 bases from J; junction bases left unmatched: 4. CDR3 sequence: CASSGTGFNTEAFF. The CDR3, as DNA: TGTGCCAGCTCCGGGACAGGGTTTAACACTGAAGCTTTCTTT.

V and J are TRBV30 and TRBJ1-1; tentatively, D is TRBD1 (6 bases). Germline CDR1 is GTSNPN and CDR2 is SVGIG (reference sequence). There are 14 residues in the CDR3. The ends were cut back, 4 bases at V and 0 bases at J, with 12 bases in the middle. The CDR3 is CAWKTGTLNTEAFF. CDR3 bases: TGTGCCTGGAAAACAGGGACCCTGAACACTGAAGCTTTCTTT. Full variable domain (rest looked up from reference TRBV30 and TRBJ1-1): SQTIHQWPATLVQPVGSPLSLECTVEGTSNPNLYWYRQAAGRGLQLLFYSVGIGQISSEVPQNLSASRPQDRQFILSSKKLLLSDSGFYLCAWKTGTLNTEAFFGQGTRLTVV.

The chain employs TRBV7-8 and TRBJ2-2; D possibly corresponds to TRBD2 (6 bases). V was pared by 5 bases and J by 0 bases, with 10 bases between. CDR3 length: 15 residues. Germline CDR1 SGHVS, CDR2 FQNEAQ. This CDR3 is CASSPRLANTGELFF. The CDR3 DNA is TGTGCCAGCAGCCCACGACTAGCGAACACCGGGGAGCTGTTTTTT.

This clone was observed a few times. This rearrangement joins TRBV18 to TRBJ1-2; 7 bases fit TRBD1. The CDR3 runs to 13 residues. V shed 1 base, J shed 6 bases, and the junction held 2 bases outside the gene matches. Germline assignment: CDR1 KGHSH and CDR2 LQKENI. CDR3 nucleotide sequence: TGTGCCAGCTCACCACAGGGGGCGGATGGCTACACCTTC. Its protein is CASSPQGADGYTF.

This clone was seen once. The chain combines TRBV5-4 with TRBJ2-2, with D possibly matching TRBD2 (6 bases). V lost 6 bases to trimming and J lost 3 bases, with 21 bases between them. The CDR3 contains 17 residues. Per germline, CDR1 SGHNT and CDR2 YYREEE (reference sequence). The CDR3 protein is CASTAEVGGFHTGELFF. Here the CDR3 DNA reads TGTGCCAGCACCGCAGAGGTGGGGGGATTTCACACCGGGGAGCTGTTTTTT.

This clone has just one count. The chain employs TRBV19 and TRBJ1-1, with 8 bases lining up with TRBD1. This CDR3 has 16 amino acids. Per the germline V gene, CDR1 is LNHDA and CDR2 is SQIVND (reference sequence). Trimming cost V 3 bases and J 1 base; bases outside gene matches: 7. CDR3 protein: CASSMVRGPSNTEAFF. The CDR3 DNA follows: TGTGCCAGTAGTATGGTCAGGGGGCCTTCGAACACTGAAGCTTTCTTT.

In DNA, the CDR3 is TGTGCCATGGGGGGGATCTCCACAGATAACTATGGCTACACCTTC. Its protein product is CAMGGISTDNYGYTF. The chain carries TRBV2 and TRBJ1-2; D might be TRBD1 (5 bases). Trimming removed 10 bases from V and 1 base from J, with 19 bases in between. Germline lookup yields CDR1 SNHLY and CDR2 FYNNEI. There are 15 residues in the CDR3.

This chain links TRBV6-5 with TRBJ2-2, with 9 bases matching TRBD1. With V trimmed by 8 bases and J by 5 bases, 6 bases remained unmatched. This CDR3 comprises 14 residues. CDR1 and CDR2 from the germline V gene are MNHEY and SVGAGI. In DNA form, the CDR3 reads TGTGCCAGCCTAAGACAGGGGGGGACCGGGGAGCTGTTTTTT. This encodes CASLRQGGTGELFF.

The rearrangement joins TRBV5-4 to TRBJ2-7; 13 positions match TRBD2. Trimming cost V 0 bases and J 1 base; bases outside gene matches: 4. CDR3 length: 17 residues. The germline CDR1 and CDR2 sequences are SGHNT and YYREEE (reference sequence). CDR3 sequence (DNA): TGTGCCAGCAGCTTGGACGGACTAGCGGGGGTGTCCTACGAGCAGTACTTC. This sequence encodes CASSLDGLAGVSYEQYF.

V usage is TRBV2 and J usage is TRBJ2-3; TRBD1 aligns across 9 bases. Trimming cost V 8 bases and J 4 bases; bases outside gene matches: 7. Germline lookup yields CDR1 SNHLY and CDR2 FYNNEI. This CDR3 spans 14 amino acids. This CDR3 is CASGGTGRADTQYF. CDR3 sequence (DNA): TGTGCCAGCGGGGGGACAGGGAGGGCAGATACGCAGTATTTT.

The chain links TRBV9 to TRBJ2-1; D perhaps matches TRBD2 (5 bases). CDR1 is SGDLS, CDR2 YYNGEE, per germline. The V end lost 7 bases, the J end lost 8 bases, and 19 bases lay between the germline ends. The CDR3 length is 14 residues. The CDR3: CASSRAPSMDEQFF. The DNA for the CDR3 is TGTGCCAGCTCGCGGGCCCCGTCAATGGATGAGCAGTTCTTC.